What follows are 5 T cell receptor beta chains derived from one specimen sequenced in a study of long-term antiretroviral therapy in people with HIV. This was the immunoSEQ v3.0 assay at survey level. Clones were sequenced by immunoSEQ multiplex PCR, and TCRdb holds only the in-frame ones, with some missing. The table records tens of thousands of clones, around 83% of them present only once. The sequences come from unsorted PBMCs, collected 0.8 years after starting antiretroviral therapy. Receptors originate from a woman in her thirties with HIV.

This clone was seen only a few times. Other DNA sequences from this sample encode an identical CDR3 as well. V is TRBV25-1 and J is TRBJ1-2; D is uncertain. This CDR3 has 12 amino acids. Trimming left V 2 bases short and J 7 bases short, with 8 bases between. Germline loops: CDR1 MGHDK, CDR2 SYGVNS. CDR3 amino acids: CASSEGLTGYTF. The CDR3 DNA reads TGTGCCAGCAGTGAAGGTCTCACTGGCTACACCTTC.

The chain employs TRBV10-3 and TRBJ1-2, with D tentatively TRBD1 (5 bases). CDR1 is ENHRY and CDR2 is SYGVKD in the germline V gene. The CDR3 contains 12 residues. V was pared by 10 bases and J by 3 bases, with 12 bases between. This CDR3 reads CATDREDYGYTF. The CDR3 nucleotides read TGTGCCACCGACAGAGAGGACTATGGCTACACCTTC.

The gene calls are TRBV7-6 and TRBJ1-6; no firm D call. Looked up from germline, CDR1 is SGHVS and CDR2 is FNYEAQ. V lost 0 bases to trimming and J lost 7 bases, with 13 bases between them. CDR3 length: 16 residues. CDR3 DNA sequence: TGTGCCAGCAGCTTAGCGGTCGATCTGCGCAATTCACCCCTCCACTTT. As protein: CASSLAVDLRNSPLHF.

The chain links TRBV30 to TRBJ1-2; D unclear. Germline-derived CDR1 and CDR2 are GTSNPN and SVGIG (reference sequence). Trimming took off 0 bases at V and 4 bases at J, with 3 bases between the two ends. CDR3 length equals 11 residues. The CDR3 DNA sequence: TGTGCCTGGAGTGTAGGCTATGGCTACACCTTC. It specifies CAWSVGYGYTF. Complete variable domain (other parts from reference TRBV30 and TRBJ1-2): SQTIHQWPATLVQPVGSPLSLECTVEGTSNPNLYWYRQAAGRGLQLLFYSVGIGQISSEVPQNLSASRPQDRQFILSSKKLLLSDSGFYLCAWSVGYGYTFGSGTRLTVV.

This clone has only one observation. V and J are TRBV19 and TRBJ1-5; 7 positions agree with TRBD1. This CDR3 spans 14 amino acids. CDR1 is LNHDA, CDR2 SQIVND, per germline (reference sequence). The J segment lost 5 bases and the V segment lost 6 bases, leaving 7 bases of the junction unmatched. DNA of the CDR3: TGTGCCAGTAGCACGACAGGGTGGGATCAGCCCCAGCATTTT. Its translation is CASSTTGWDQPQHF. The entire variable domain, with the rest obtained from reference TRBV19 and TRBJ1-5, is as follows: DGGITQSPKYLFRKEGQNVTLSCEQNLNHDAMYWYRQDPGQGLRLIYYSQIVNDFQKGDIAEGYSVSREKKESFPLTVTSAQKNPTAFYLCASSTTGWDQPQHFGDGTRLSIL.